The clone carrying this T cell receptor beta chain has more than one count but fewer than ten. What it recognizes is unknown. This sample was taken from a study of T cell repertoires in cytomegalovirus infection. Study background: The public TCR beta signatures pointed to both CMV infection and matching HLA type. Study-level points and caveats: Of the TCR beta families, the public ones yielded a cumulative frequency that identified carriers of CMV plus the relevant HLA.

The CDR3 is made up of 13 amino acids. Germline CDR1 reads SQVTM; CDR2 reads ANQGSEA. V shed 5 bases and J shed 1 base, with 12 bases lying between them. One entry per CDR3 protein, called by TCRdb with MiXCR from the reads. This sample has about 740,000 distinct CDR3 sequences, with 35% to 40% found just once. Specimen: PBMCs. The receptor's source is a human donor in good health (CMV status not recorded). Some clones in this sample may be carry-over from other donors' samples. This chain uses TRBV29-1 with TRBJ2-7; D gene ambiguous. As DNA, the CDR3 is TGCAGCGTTAGTAAGACAAAATCCTACGAGCAGTACTTC. Protein sequence: CSVSKTKSYEQYF.